This is a list of T cell receptor beta chains from one sample in a study of T-cell reconstitution after alpha-beta-depleted transplantation in children. Each CDR3 protein is one row after TCRdb ran MiXCR on the PCR reads. The data show approximately 640,000 distinct CDR3 sequences, approximately 15% seen once. The input for sequencing was PBMCs from the stem cell graft donor, taken from the stem cell graft. These receptors originate from a human donor who donated a stem cell graft to a child with acute myeloid leukemia. Both conserved end residues are part of each CDR3. The D gene is left open where the match is weak. Expanded clones are given a class, and other clones once, few, many or no size at all.

D gene	V gene	J gene	clone size	CDR3 DNA	CDR3 protein
.	TRBV20-1	TRBJ2-3	many	TGCAGAGCCCAGCGAGGGGATACGCAGTATTTT	CRAQRGDTQYF
.	TRBV12-3/TRBV12-4	TRBJ2-1	few	TGTGCCAGCCGCCCCCCCGGGTTTGGGAATGAGCAGTTCTTC	CASRPPGFGNEQFF
.	TRBV7-9	TRBJ2-7	many	TGTGCCAGCAGCTTAGCATCCGGTCCCCGTCGGTGGGAGCAGTACTTC	CASSLASGPRRWEQYF
TRBD1	TRBV5-1	TRBJ1-2	many	TGCGCCAGCAGCTACCGGACAGGGGTTGAGGATGGCTACACCTTC	CASSYRTGVEDGYTF
.	TRBV9	TRBJ2-3	few	TGTGCCAGCAGCGTAGTATCTTCAGATACGCAGTATTTT	CASSVVSSDTQYF
.	TRBV3-1	TRBJ2-7	.	TGTGCCAGCAGCCCCTCAAGGGACGAGCAGTACTTC	CASSPSRDEQYF
.	TRBV20-1	TRBJ1-2	few	TGCAGTGCTAGAGTCCCGGACAGTCTCTATGGCTACACCTTC	CSARVPDSLYGYTF
TRBD2	TRBV4-3	TRBJ2-5	many	TGCGCCATCAACGGGGGGGGCGAGACCCAGTACTTC	CAINGGGETQYF
.	TRBV29-1	TRBJ2-2	many	TGCAGCGTTGATATGTCTGTGGGGGAGCTGTTTTTT	CSVDMSVGELFF
TRBD1	TRBV5-6	TRBJ1-5	.	TGTGCCAGCAGCTCAACCGGGACAGGGAGCAATCAGCCCCAGCATTTT	CASSSTGTGSNQPQHF
.	TRBV12-3/TRBV12-4	TRBJ2-1	many	TGTGCCAGCAGACTGACATCGGTTGGACTGGTGGGGAATGAGCAGTTCTTC	CASRLTSVGLVGNEQFF
TRBD1	TRBV29-1	TRBJ1-2	many	TGCAGCGGGGGACAGGGTAACTATGGCTACACCTTC	CSGGQGNYGYTF
.	TRBV4-3	TRBJ2-7	once	TGCGCCAGCAGTTTAGAAACCAGCTTAACCTACGAGCAGTACTTC	CASSLETSLTYEQYF
TRBD1	TRBV6-1	TRBJ1-5	.	TGTGCCAGCAGGACCGACAGGGATCAGCCCCAGCATTTT	CASRTDRDQPQHF
TRBD1	TRBV20-1	TRBJ1-6	many	TGCAGTGCTAGTGGACAGGGGGCCGGTAGATGGTCACCCCTCCACTTT	CSASGQGAGRWSPLHF
TRBD1	TRBV12-3/TRBV12-4	TRBJ1-2	.	TGTGCCAGCAGTATAGGACAGGGGATGAGCTATGGCTACACCTTC	CASSIGQGMSYGYTF
.	TRBV18	TRBJ2-3	few	TGTGCCAGCTCACGTTTAACGGAGGGGACAGATACGCAGTATTTT	CASSRLTEGTDTQYF
TRBD2	TRBV4-2	TRBJ2-5	.	TGTGCCAGCAGCCAAGATACGGGGGGTCGTCGAGAGACCCAGTACTTC	CASSQDTGGRRETQYF
TRBD1	TRBV27	TRBJ1-6	many	TGTGCCTGTAGGGGGCTGAGCTCCTATAATTCACCCCTCCACTTT	CACRGLSSYNSPLHF
.	TRBV24-1	TRBJ2-2	.	TGTGCCACCAGGACAGAGACCGGGGAGCTGTTTTTT	CATRTETGELFF
.	TRBV29-1	TRBJ2-5	many	TGCAGCGTTCGCAGGGATGGGCAAGAGACCCAGTACTTC	CSVRRDGQETQYF
.	TRBV20-1	TRBJ2-1	.	TGCAGTGCTAGAGTCAGAGCGGTTACTTCCTCCTACAATGAGCAGTTCTTC	CSARVRAVTSSYNEQFF
.	TRBV5-1	TRBJ2-7	.	TGCGCCAGCAGTTACCCCGGGGATGCCTACGAGCAGTACTTC	CASSYPGDAYEQYF
.	TRBV6-5	TRBJ2-5	.	TGTGCCAGCAGTACGCGGACGGAACAAGAGACCCAGTACTTC	CASSTRTEQETQYF
TRBD1	TRBV12-3/TRBV12-4	TRBJ2-2	few	TGTGCCAGCAGTTTAGAGGGGGCCCAGCTCACCGGGGAGCTGTTTTTT	CASSLEGAQLTGELFF
TRBD2	TRBV11-2	TRBJ2-2	.	TGTGCCAGCAGCGCGGGACTAGCGGGGGGGCCATACACCGGGGAGCTGTTTTTT	CASSAGLAGGPYTGELFF
TRBD1	TRBV12-3/TRBV12-4	TRBJ1-1	many	TGTGCCAGCAGTAGGAGTGGGACAGGGGACACTGAAGCTTTCTTT	CASSRSGTGDTEAFF
.	TRBV29-1	TRBJ2-7	.	TGCAGCGTTCGGGACGGCGACTACGAGCAGTACTTC	CSVRDGDYEQYF
.	TRBV5-1	TRBJ2-7	.	TGCGCCAGCAGCTTGGGGGACCGGGAAACGAGAAACGAGCAGTACTTC	CASSLGDRETRNEQYF
TRBD1	TRBV20-1	TRBJ2-1	many	TGCAGTGCCAGGGGGACAGGGTTTGAGCAGTTCTTC	CSARGTGFEQFF
.	TRBV15	TRBJ1-1	many	TGTGCCACCAAGGCGAGGTTGGACACTGAAGCTTTCTTT	CATKARLDTEAFF
TRBD2	TRBV7-2	TRBJ2-5	.	TGTGCCAGCAGCTTAGTTTCAAAGCGGGGGGCCCGGGAGACCCAGTACTTC	CASSLVSKRGARETQYF
.	TRBV12-3/TRBV12-4	TRBJ1-1	many	TGTGCCAGCAGCACCGGAGAGGGCGAGGGGACTGAAGCTTTCTTT	CASSTGEGEGTEAFF
.	TRBV12-3/TRBV12-4	TRBJ2-7	many	TGTGCCAGCAGTTTAAGGATGGACGAGCAGTACTTC	CASSLRMDEQYF
TRBD1	TRBV6-2/TRBV6-3	TRBJ1-5	.	TGTGCCAGCAGTCGGACAGGGAAGACCCATAGCAATCAGCCCCAGCATTTT	CASSRTGKTHSNQPQHF
.	TRBV5-1	TRBJ2-3	few	TGCGCCAGCAGCCCGGCAGGGGTCCGCACAGATACGCAGTATTTT	CASSPAGVRTDTQYF
.	TRBV7-2	TRBJ1-2	few	TGTGCCAGCAGCTTAGCGCGGCCGCACGGGGTCTATGGCTACACCTTC	CASSLARPHGVYGYTF
TRBD1	TRBV29-1	TRBJ1-2	many	TGCAGCGTGCGGGACAGCACTATAGGCTACACCTTC	CSVRDSTIGYTF
TRBD2	TRBV6-1	TRBJ2-3	few	TGTGCCAGCGGGACTAGCGGGGAAGATACGCAGTATTTT	CASGTSGEDTQYF
.	TRBV20-1	TRBJ2-7	many	TGCAGTGCTAGAGGGGGGGAAGCCTTC	CSARGGEAF
TRBD2	TRBV12-5	TRBJ2-7	few	TGTGCTAGTGCCCTAGGGGGACTAGACTACGAGCAGTACTTC	CASALGGLDYEQYF
.	TRBV11-3	TRBJ2-7	.	TGTGCCAGCAGCTTACAAAAAGGATTCACCTACGAGCAGTACTTC	CASSLQKGFTYEQYF
.	TRBV5-1	TRBJ2-1	few	TGCGCCAGCAGCTTGGAGGGGGTTTTCTTCTACAATGAGCAGTTCTTC	CASSLEGVFFYNEQFF
TRBD1	TRBV29-1	TRBJ2-1	many	TGCAGCGTTGAAGAGGGGACAGGCTCCAATGAGCAGTTCTTC	CSVEEGTGSNEQFF
TRBD1	TRBV18	TRBJ1-4	few	TGTGCCAGCTTCTCCGGGACAGGCCCTGAAAAACTGTTTTTT	CASFSGTGPEKLFF
TRBD2	TRBV27	TRBJ2-3	few	TGTGCCAGCCAGACTAGCGGGATCACAGATACGCAGTATTTT	CASQTSGITDTQYF
.	TRBV20-1	TRBJ2-1	few	TGCAGTGCTAGGGCCACTAGCCGCCTCAATGAGCAGTTCTTC	CSARATSRLNEQFF
.	TRBV21-1	TRBJ2-1	.	TGTGCCAGCAGCAAAGAGCGGGGGCATGGCTACAATGAGCAGTTCTTC	CASSKERGHGYNEQFF
.	TRBV12-3/TRBV12-4	TRBJ2-1	many	TGTGCCAGCAGTTTTGGACCTTACAATGAGCAGTTCTTC	CASSFGPYNEQFF
TRBD2	TRBV29-1	TRBJ2-2	.	TGCAGCGTCTTTGTTTCTAGCGGGGGCGGCACCGGGGAGCTGTTTTTT	CSVFVSSGGGTGELFF
TRBD1	TRBV5-6	TRBJ1-5	few	TGTGCCAGCAGCTTGAAGGGGGCTGGAAGCAATCAGCCCCAGCATTTT	CASSLKGAGSNQPQHF
.	TRBV28	TRBJ1-6	.	TGTGCCAGCGGCGGGGCTTGCAATTCACCCCTCCACTTT	CASGGACNSPLHF
.	TRBV6-2/TRBV6-3	TRBJ2-3	.	TGTGCCAGCAGTTACTCACCTTCAGCAGATACGCAGTATTTT	CASSYSPSADTQYF
.	TRBV15	TRBJ1-2	few	TGTGCCACCAGCAGAGATAAAGGTGGTAAAATCAACTATGGCTACACCTTC	CATSRDKGGKINYGYTF